These 23 T cell receptor beta chains were all obtained from the same sample, sequenced in a study of T cells in tuberculosis. Sequencing was performed with immunoSEQ multiplex PCR; in TCRdb, only in-frame clones are kept and a portion is missing. Of roughly 7,100 clones in the sample, 85% to 95% were seen once. The specimen sequenced was PBMCs. These receptors were obtained from an adult with tuberculosis.

V usage is TRBV7-2 and J usage is TRBJ2-3, with D possibly being TRBD2 (5 bases). V lost 5 bases to trimming and J lost 3 bases, with 12 bases between them. There are 14 residues in the CDR3. Germline V gene data show CDR1 as SGHTA and CDR2 as FQGNSA. This chain's CDR3 is CASSPGIATDTQYF. The CDR3 nucleotides read TGTGCCAGCAGCCCTGGGATAGCGACAGATACGCAGTATTTT.

The chain has TRBV6-1 and TRBJ2-1; D is possibly TRBD2 (6 bases). CDR3 length equals 14 residues. V lost 5 bases and J 7 bases, leaving 15 bases between the germline ends. Germline-derived CDR1 and CDR2 are MNHNS and SASEGT. The CDR3 region has the DNA TGTGCCAGCAGTACCCAGCTAGCGCATAATGAGCAGTTCTTC. It translates to CASSTQLAHNEQFF.

The genes are TRBV10-3 and TRBJ2-1, with 9 bases aligning to TRBD2. After removal of 0 bases from V and 7 bases from J, the junction contained 10 bases not matched to a gene. CDR1 ENHRY and CDR2 SYGVKD come from the germline V gene. The CDR3 is made up of 17 amino acids. The CDR3 spells CAISESKGSGSGNEQFF. CDR3 nucleotides: TGTGCCATCAGTGAGTCGAAAGGTAGCGGGAGTGGGAATGAGCAGTTCTTC.

The J gene is TRBJ2-1, the V gene TRBV19; 11 bases agree with TRBD1. CDR1 and CDR2 (germline): LNHDA, SQIVND (reference sequence). The junction had 5 bases not matched to a gene; V was cut back by 4 bases and J by 6 bases. This CDR3 is built from 15 residues. The DNA of the CDR3 is TGTGCCAGTAGTACCCGGACAGGGGGCCCCAATGAGCAGTTCTTC. Protein sequence: CASSTRTGGPNEQFF.

V is TRBV5-1 and J is TRBJ2-4; possible D gene TRBD2, 5 bases. V lost 3 bases to trimming and J lost 4 bases, with 8 bases between them. The CDR3 sequence is 13 residues long. Germline V gene sequence: CDR1 SGHRS, CDR2 YFSETQ. CDR3 region: CASSYGGKNIQYF. Written as DNA, the CDR3 is TGCGCCAGCAGCTATGGCGGGAAAAACATTCAGTACTTC.

This clone was observed once. The chain is built from TRBV9 and TRBJ2-3, with 8 bases matching TRBD2. This CDR3 comprises 16 residues. V trimming: 1 base; J trimming: 1 base; junction bases outside the gene matches: 5. Germline lookup yields CDR1 SGDLS and CDR2 YYNGEE. The CDR3 spells CASSVTGTRGTDTQYF. Written as DNA, the CDR3 is TGTGCCAGCAGCGTAACCGGGACTAGGGGCACAGATACGCAGTATTTT. The variable domain in full, with the rest retrieved from reference TRBV9 and TRBJ2-3, is DSGVTQTPKHLITATGQRVTLRCSPRSGDLSVYWYQQSLDQGLQFLIQYYNGEERAKGNILERFSAQQFPDLHSELNLSSLELGDSALYFCASSVTGTRGTDTQYFGPGTRLTVL.

The rearrangement joins TRBV19 to TRBJ2-1; a weak D match, TRBD1 (6 bases). V was shortened by 5 bases and J by 4 bases, with 9 bases between the two germline ends. Germline V gives CDR1 LNHDA, CDR2 SQIVND (reference sequence). The CDR3 spans 13 residues. The CDR3 nucleotides are TGTGCCAGTAGTCCGACAGGATACAATGAGCAGTTCTTC. It is translated as CASSPTGYNEQFF.

This chain links TRBV6-5 with TRBJ1-1; D possibly corresponds to TRBD1 (6 bases). The CDR3 has 14 amino acids. V was cut by 3 bases and J by 1 base, with 9 bases left in between. Germline V gene sequence: CDR1 MNHEY, CDR2 SVGAGI. CDR3 amino acids: CASSYQGGNTEAFF. CDR3 DNA sequence: TGTGCCAGCAGTTATCAAGGGGGGAACACTGAAGCTTTCTTT.

The chain joins TRBV7-9 to TRBJ2-5; D not resolved. The V gene lost 4 bases and the J gene lost 3 bases, with 3 bases spanning the gap. In germline, CDR1 is SEHNR, CDR2 FQNEAQ (reference sequence). The CDR3 is made up of 11 amino acids. In DNA, the CDR3 is TGTGCCAGCAGCTCGGAAGAGACCCAGTACTTC. It translates to CASSSEETQYF.

The CDR3 spells CASSLPRTGGTGELFF. The CDR3, as DNA: TGTGCCAGCAGCTTACCCCGGACAGGGGGCACCGGGGAGCTGTTTTTT. The rearrangement joins TRBV7-9 to TRBJ2-2; TRBD1 matches at 10 bases. The V and J ends lost 2 bases and 4 bases, in that order; junction bases with no gene match: 4. The CDR3 totals 16 residues. Germline CDR1 and CDR2: SEHNR and FQNEAQ (reference sequence).

The CDR3 here is CAWRRGAGVEQFF. CDR3 DNA sequence: TGTGCCTGGAGAAGGGGGGCGGGAGTTGAGCAGTTCTTC. The J gene is TRBJ2-1, the V gene TRBV30, with D possibly matching TRBD2 (7 bases). The V gene's germline CDR1 is GTSNPN and CDR2 SVGIG (reference sequence). This CDR3 is 13 amino acids long. V was clipped by 3 bases and J by 9 bases, with 15 bases between them.

This chain uses TRBV12-5 with TRBJ2-1, with D maybe TRBD2 (6 bases). Trimming removed 5 bases from V and 6 bases from J, with 14 bases in between. The CDR3 is 14 amino acids. The V gene's germline CDR1 is LGHNT and CDR2 FRNRAP. This CDR3 reads CASGPPGTANEQFF. The CDR3 nucleotides are TGTGCTAGTGGTCCCCCGGGGACTGCCAATGAGCAGTTCTTC.

The J gene is TRBJ2-3, the V gene TRBV4-1; 11 nucleotides agree with TRBD2. Germline V gene lookup returns CDR1 MGHRA and CDR2 YSYEKL. The CDR3 covers 18 residues. The ends lost 0 bases at V and 3 bases at J; junction bases unmatched: 8. CDR3 loop: CASSQDRLTSGSTDTQYF. The CDR3, as DNA: TGCGCCAGCAGCCAAGATCGGTTAACTAGCGGGAGTACAGATACGCAGTATTTT.

The CDR3 DNA sequence: TGCGCCAGCAGCTCGGCAGGGTACCAAGAGACCCAGTACTTC. Amino acids: CASSSAGYQETQYF. This chain joins TRBV5-1 and TRBJ2-5; TRBD1 might be the D (5 bases). Germline V CDR1 and CDR2: SGHRS, YFSETQ. There are 14 residues in the CDR3. The germline V and J ends were trimmed by 3 bases and 0 bases, with 9 bases remaining between them. The full variable domain, in which reference TRBV5-1 and TRBJ2-5 provide the parts outside the CDR3, is KAGVTQTPRYLIKTRGQQVTLSCSPISGHRSVSWYQQTPGQGLQFLFEYFSETQRNKGNFPGRFSGRQFSNSRSEMNVSTLELGDSALYLCASSSAGYQETQYFGPGTRLLVL.

This chain connects TRBV5-1 to TRBJ1-2, with 7 nucleotides matching TRBD1. J was trimmed by 1 base and V by 4 bases; bases with no gene match: 4. The CDR3 is made up of 14 amino acids. Germline V gene sequence: CDR1 SGHRS, CDR2 YFSETQ. The CDR3 sequence: CASSDGQVNYGYTF. The CDR3 DNA is TGCGCCAGCAGCGATGGACAGGTTAACTATGGCTACACCTTC.

The V and J genes are TRBV5-4 and TRBJ2-1; the match to TRBD2 covers 10 bases. V dropped 5 bases and J dropped 7; count of bases not matched to a gene: 9. The germline V gene encodes CDR1 SGHNT and CDR2 YYREEE (reference sequence). CDR3 length: 15 residues. The CDR3 DNA reads as TGTGCCAGCAGTTTAAGCGGGGGGGCCTGGAATGAGCAGTTCTTC. It is translated as CASSLSGGAWNEQFF.

The V call is TRBV10-2, the J call TRBJ2-5; the match to TRBD2 covers 8 bases. This CDR3 is 16 amino acids long. Trimming cost V 0 bases and J 5 bases; bases outside gene matches: 8. Germline CDR1 reads WSHSY; CDR2 reads SAAADI. The CDR3 spells CASSESRTSRAETQYF. In nucleotides, the CDR3 is TGCGCCAGCAGTGAGTCAAGGACTAGCAGGGCGGAGACCCAGTACTTC.

This sequence joins TRBV11-2 and TRBJ2-1; perhaps TRBD1 as D (6 bases). Trimming took off 5 bases at V and 1 base at J, with 18 bases between the two ends. Per the germline V gene, CDR1 is SGHAT and CDR2 is FQNNGV. This CDR3 has 17 amino acids. The CDR3 is CASSVRRGIGSYNEQFF. CDR3 nucleotides: TGTGCCAGCAGCGTACGCAGGGGAATTGGATCCTACAATGAGCAGTTCTTC.

The chain carries TRBV7-9 and TRBJ2-1, with D perhaps matching TRBD2 (6 bases). V was clipped by 5 bases and J by 2 bases, with 13 bases between them. This CDR3 is built from 15 residues. Germline CDR1 is SEHNR and CDR2 is FQNEAQ (reference sequence). The CDR3 DNA reads TGTGCCAGCAGCCCGACCGGGACTCCCTACAATGAGCAGTTCTTC. Translated, it gives CASSPTGTPYNEQFF.

V is TRBV9 and J is TRBJ2-3; no clear D gene. The ends were cut back, 4 bases at V and 1 base at J, with 10 bases in the middle. This CDR3 has 14 residues. The germline gives CDR1 SGDLS, CDR2 YYNGEE. The CDR3 here is CASSWAFGTDTQYF. DNA for the CDR3: TGTGCCAGCAGCTGGGCTTTTGGCACAGATACGCAGTATTTT. Full variable domain (missing parts from reference TRBV9 and TRBJ2-3): DSGVTQTPKHLITATGQRVTLRCSPRSGDLSVYWYQQSLDQGLQFLIQYYNGEERAKGNILERFSAQQFPDLHSELNLSSLELGDSALYFCASSWAFGTDTQYFGPGTRLTVL.

This chain links TRBV5-1 with TRBJ1-3; possibly TRBD1 for D (5 bases). Germline V gene data show CDR1 as SGHRS and CDR2 as YFSETQ. The CDR3 totals 15 residues. Trimming stripped 0 bases from V and 4 bases from J, with 11 bases between. The CDR3 DNA is TGCGCCAGCAGCTTGGTCCAGGGAGGCGGAAACACCATATATTTT. Translated: CASSLVQGGGNTIYF.

In DNA form, the CDR3 reads TGTGCCAGCAGCCATATAGCTGCCATCTACGAGCAGTACTTC. Encoded protein: CASSHIAAIYEQYF. V gene TRBV5-6 combines with J gene TRBJ2-7, with D unclear. V lost 4 bases and J lost 3, with 14 bases in between. Germline-derived CDR1 and CDR2 are SGHDT and YYEEEE. The CDR3 is made up of 14 amino acids.

The V and J genes are TRBV18 and TRBJ1-2, with TRBD1 matching 7 bases. Germline-derived CDR1 and CDR2 are KGHSH and LQKENI. The V and J ends lost 5 bases and 8 bases, in that order; junction bases with no gene match: 8. CDR3 length: 13 residues. The CDR3, as DNA: TGTGCCAGCTCATCTAACAGGGGAGAGGGCTACACCTTC. Encoded protein: CASSSNRGEGYTF.